The next 21 T cell receptor beta chains were all read from a single sample in a study of blood T cell repertoires in COVID-19. Only in-frame clones appear in the TCRdb table, and some are missing; sequencing was by immunoSEQ multiplex PCR. The data hold tens of thousands of clones, with approximately 86% observed a single time. The sequenced material came from peripheral blood. All receptors derive from a middle-aged man with COVID-19, enrolled during active disease.

The CDR3 spells CASSSASDPTRGTQYF. In nucleotides, the CDR3 is TGTGCCAGTAGTTCCGCCTCAGACCCCACCAGGGGTACCCAGTACTTC. This rearrangement joins TRBV19 to TRBJ2-5; weak D call: TRBD1 (6 bases). V dropped 5 bases and J dropped 8 bases, with 24 bases sitting between them. This CDR3 has 16 residues. Germline V gives CDR1 LNHDA, CDR2 SQIVND (reference sequence). The full variable domain, with the rest looked up from reference TRBV19 and TRBJ2-5, is DGGITQSPKYLFRKEGQNVTLSCEQNLNHDAMYWYRQDPGQGLRLIYYSQIVNDFQKGDIAEGYSVSREKKESFPLTVTSAQKNPTAFYLCASSSASDPTRGTQYFGPGTRLLVL.

This clone was recorded a few times. The chain couples TRBV27 to TRBJ1-5, with a possible D match to TRBD1 (6 bases). The CDR3 is 14 residues long. Germline lookup yields CDR1 MNHEY and CDR2 SMNVEV (reference sequence). V lost 6 bases and J lost 4, with 13 bases in between. The CDR3 protein is CASRGTNRNQPQHF. The CDR3, as DNA: TGTGCCAGCAGAGGGACAAACCGAAATCAGCCCCAGCATTTT.

This clone came up many times. This chain connects TRBV10-3 to TRBJ1-1, with a possible D match to TRBD1 (5 bases). Trimming left V 2 bases short and J 3 bases short, with 19 bases between. This CDR3 is built from 17 residues. Germline V gene data show CDR1 as ENHRY and CDR2 as SYGVKD. CDR3 bases: TGTGCCATCAGTGAGAGTGGGGCTGCTACTTCGTACACTGAAGCTTTCTTT. Its protein product is CAISESGAATSYTEAFF.

This chain joins TRBV2 and TRBJ2-7; 10 positions agree with TRBD1. The CDR3 has 18 amino acids. V dropped 7 bases and J dropped 0; count of bases not matched to a gene: 15. Germline CDR1 reads SNHLY; CDR2 reads FYNNEI. The CDR3 loop is CASIRGAFRQGASYEQYF. CDR3 in DNA: TGTGCCAGCATCCGGGGGGCCTTCAGACAGGGGGCCTCCTACGAGCAGTACTTC.

The V gene is TRBV21-1, the J gene TRBJ2-7; the D call of TRBD2 is as the table states it, not checked on the DNA. TRBV21-1 is designated a pseudogene. The CDR3 is 17 residues long. CDR3 nucleotides: TGTGCCAGCCTCCCCCCGGGTCAGGTCCGCGGGGCCTACGAGCAGTACTTC. This encodes CASLPPGQVRGAYEQYF.

The V and J genes are TRBV3-1 (or the pseudogene TRBV3-2) and TRBJ2-2; D may be TRBD1 (6 bases). Trimming left V 5 bases short and J 0 bases short, with 22 bases between. The CDR3 covers 19 residues. Looked up from germline, CDR1 is LGHDT and CDR2 is YNNKEL (reference sequence). CDR3 loop: CASSYFRDIYLSNTGELFF. The CDR3 nucleotides read TGTGCCAGCAGCTATTTTCGGGACATTTACCTTTCGAACACCGGGGAGCTGTTTTTT.

The chain is built from TRBV30 and TRBJ1-2; D is perhaps TRBD1 (6 bases). Germline V lookup: CDR1 GTSNPN, CDR2 SVGIG (reference sequence). V shed 0 bases and J shed 7 bases, with 15 bases lying between them. The CDR3 is 14 residues long. In DNA form, the CDR3 reads TGTGCCTGGAGTGTACAACCCCGACAGGTTGGCTACACCTTC. Residues: CAWSVQPRQVGYTF.

The chain has TRBV6-5 and TRBJ2-7, with D maybe TRBD2 (5 bases). The CDR3 totals 15 residues. Germline lookup yields CDR1 MNHEY and CDR2 SVGAGI. The V and J ends lost 0 bases and 4 bases respectively, with 13 bases between them. In DNA form, the CDR3 reads TGTGCCAGCAGTTACTCATCACTAGAGAATTACGAGCAGTACTTC. Translating it yields CASSYSSLENYEQYF.

The rearrangement links TRBV5-1 to TRBJ2-3, with TRBD2 matching over 7 bases. Germline assignment: CDR1 SGHRS and CDR2 YFSETQ. The J segment lost 1 base and the V segment lost 0 bases, leaving 5 bases of the junction unmatched. The CDR3 loop spans 16 amino acids. The CDR3 sequence is CASSLARLAGTDTQYF. CDR3 nucleotides: TGCGCCAGCAGCTTGGCCAGGCTAGCGGGCACAGATACGCAGTATTTT.

The chain recombines TRBV6-4 with TRBJ2-1; 10 bases match TRBD2. The CDR3 is 15 residues long. Germline loops: CDR1 MRHNA, CDR2 SNTAGT. Germline trimming cut 5 bases from V and 3 bases from J; bases unmatched to any gene: 4. The CDR3 DNA follows: TGTGCCAGCAGTCCTAGCGGGGGATACTACAATGAGCAGTTCTTC. Its protein product is CASSPSGGYYNEQFF.

This chain links TRBV5-4 with TRBJ2-5; weak D call: TRBD1 (7 bases). CDR1 SGHNT and CDR2 YYREEE come from the germline V gene (reference sequence). V lost 4 bases and J 4 bases, leaving 17 bases between the germline ends. The CDR3 contains 15 residues. The CDR3 is CASSVQLAGGETQYF. CDR3 in DNA: TGTGCCAGCAGCGTCCAACTAGCAGGGGGAGAGACCCAGTACTTC. Together with reference TRBV5-4 and TRBJ2-5, the CDR3 gives the full variable domain: ETGVTQSPTHLIKTRGQQVTLRCSSQSGHNTVSWYQQALGQGPQFIFQYYREEENGRGNFPPRFSGLQFPNYSSELNVNALELDDSALYLCASSVQLAGGETQYFGPGTRLLVL.

V gene TRBV5-1 combines with J gene TRBJ1-3; D gene ambiguous. The CDR3 is 14 amino acids. V gave up 8 bases and J gave up 0 bases, with 12 bases separating them. The V gene's germline CDR1 is SGHRS and CDR2 YFSETQ. The CDR3 loop is CASQIPSSGNTIYF. In DNA form, the CDR3 reads TGCGCCAGTCAGATCCCGTCCTCTGGAAACACCATATATTTT.

The V call is TRBV2, the J call TRBJ2-7; TRBD2 matches 10 bases. Unmatched junction bases numbered 16, after V lost 5 bases and J lost 12 bases. The CDR3 has 15 amino acids. Germline CDR1 is SNHLY and CDR2 is FYNNEI. The chain's CDR3 is CASSIRGLAGVERYF. The CDR3 DNA follows: TGTGCCAGCAGTATAAGGGGGCTAGCGGGGGTAGAACGGTACTTC.

The CDR3, as DNA: TGCGCCAGCAGCTTGACAGGGTGGGACACAGATACGCAGTATTTT. Its protein is CASSLTGWDTDTQYF. V is TRBV5-1 and J is TRBJ2-3; tentatively, D is TRBD1 (6 bases). Deletions cut 1 base from V and 2 bases from J, with 11 bases between. Germline lookup yields CDR1 SGHRS and CDR2 YFSETQ. The CDR3 sequence is 15 residues long. The full variable domain, rest sourced from reference TRBV5-1 and TRBJ2-3, is KAGVTQTPRYLIKTRGQQVTLSCSPISGHRSVSWYQQTPGQGLQFLFEYFSETQRNKGNFPGRFSGRQFSNSRSEMNVSTLELGDSALYLCASSLTGWDTDTQYFGPGTRLTVL.

J is TRBJ1-6 and V is TRBV6-1; a weak D match, TRBD1 (5 bases). The germline gives CDR1 MNHNS, CDR2 SASEGT. The ends were cut back, 2 bases at V and 3 bases at J, with 8 bases in the middle. The CDR3 extends over 15 amino acids. The DNA for the CDR3 is TGTGCCAGCAGTGAACTAAGGGGCTATAATTCACCCCTCCACTTT. Its translation: CASSELRGYNSPLHF.

The gene calls are TRBV5-1 and TRBJ2-2, with 10 bases lining up with TRBD2. Germline V gene lookup returns CDR1 SGHRS and CDR2 YFSETQ. CDR3 length: 18 residues. V was pared by 2 bases and J by 2 bases, with 9 bases of the junction left unmatched. As DNA, the CDR3 is TGCGCCAGCAGCTTTAGAGCGGGGGGGCCCTATAACACCGGGGAGCTGTTTTTT. Protein product: CASSFRAGGPYNTGELFF.

The chain combines TRBV5-1 with TRBJ2-3; 9 bases are shared with TRBD1. There are 17 residues in the CDR3. Looked up from germline, CDR1 is SGHRS and CDR2 is YFSETQ. V lost 3 bases, J lost 1 base, and 9 bases stayed unmatched. The CDR3: CASSSDRGSLRTDTQYF. CDR3 in DNA: TGCGCCAGCAGCTCGGACAGGGGCAGTCTTCGCACAGATACGCAGTATTTT.

The V gene is TRBV9, the J gene TRBJ1-1; the D is unclear. CDR1 is SGDLS, CDR2 YYNGEE, per germline. Trimming pared 3 bases from V and 1 base from J, leaving 4 bases between. CDR3 size: 12 residues. The CDR3 DNA sequence: TGTGCCAGCAGCGGACAGAACACTGAAGCTTTCTTT. This encodes CASSGQNTEAFF. The entire variable domain, with the rest obtained from reference TRBV9 and TRBJ1-1, is as follows: DSGVTQTPKHLITATGQRVTLRCSPRSGDLSVYWYQQSLDQGLQFLIQYYNGEERAKGNILERFSAQQFPDLHSELNLSSLELGDSALYFCASSGQNTEAFFGQGTRLTVV.

This clone was seen a handful of times. This sequence joins TRBV30 and TRBJ1-1; D is uncertain. This CDR3 is 14 amino acids long. V lost 2 bases and J lost 3, with 13 bases in between. The germline V gene encodes CDR1 GTSNPN and CDR2 SVGIG (reference sequence). The CDR3 region is CAWSLWAQDTEAFF. The CDR3 DNA follows: TGTGCCTGGAGTTTGTGGGCCCAAGACACTGAAGCTTTCTTT.

The V and J genes are TRBV12-3 or TRBV12-4 and TRBJ1-1; 8 positions agree with TRBD1. The CDR3 contains 13 residues. The trim removed 6 bases at V and 4 bases at J, leaving 4 bases unmatched. The DNA of the CDR3 is TGTGCCAGCAGACGGACAGGGTTCACTGAAGCTTTCTTT. Its protein is CASRRTGFTEAFF.

J is TRBJ1-1 and V is TRBV4-2, with 8 bases matching TRBD1. The CDR3 length is 15 residues. Per the germline V gene, CDR1 is LGHNA and CDR2 is YNFKEQ. V lost 6 bases and J lost 1; bases outside the gene matches: 7. CDR3 sequence reads: CASRLTQGENTEAFF. DNA for the CDR3: TGTGCCAGCAGGTTAACACAGGGGGAGAACACTGAAGCTTTCTTT.